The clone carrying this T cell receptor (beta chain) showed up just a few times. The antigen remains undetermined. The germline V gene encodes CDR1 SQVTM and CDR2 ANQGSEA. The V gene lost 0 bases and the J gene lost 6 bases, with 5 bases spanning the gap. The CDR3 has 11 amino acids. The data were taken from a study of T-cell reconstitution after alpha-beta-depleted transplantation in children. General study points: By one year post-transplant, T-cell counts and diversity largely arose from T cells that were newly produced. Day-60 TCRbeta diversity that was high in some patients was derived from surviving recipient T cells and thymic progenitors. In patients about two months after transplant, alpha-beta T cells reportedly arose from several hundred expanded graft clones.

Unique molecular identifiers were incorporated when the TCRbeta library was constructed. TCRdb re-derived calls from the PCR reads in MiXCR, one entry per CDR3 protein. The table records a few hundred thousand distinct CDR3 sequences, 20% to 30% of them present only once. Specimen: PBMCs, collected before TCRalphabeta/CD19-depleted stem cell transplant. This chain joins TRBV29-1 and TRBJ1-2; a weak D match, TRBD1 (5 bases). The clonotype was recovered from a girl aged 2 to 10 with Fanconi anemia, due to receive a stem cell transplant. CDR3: CSVEDRDGYTF. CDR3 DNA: TGCAGCGTTGAAGACAGGGATGGCTACACCTTC.